This T cell receptor beta chain was documented in a study of glioma-infiltrating T cells after dendritic cell vaccination. About the study: The vaccine used monocyte-derived dendritic cells pulsed overnight with autologous tumor lysate.

The V gene lost 2 bases and the J gene lost 3 bases, with 11 bases spanning the gap. The CDR3 runs to 14 residues. CDR1 SQVTM and CDR2 ANQGSEA come from the germline V gene. Time point meaning: after dendritic cell vaccination, including at tumor progression/relapse. Before vaccination, two weeks after the third vaccination, and at progression, PBMC were collected. Input was around 2 ug genomic DNA, or all available if less. The PCR used 60 V beta and 13 J beta primers. Repertoires were generated with immunoSEQ multiplex PCR, while TCRdb's copy carries only in-frame clones and drops some. The profile shows roughly 100,000 clones, around 89% of them singletons.

The chain is built from TRBV29-1 and TRBJ2-1; no reliable D call. The sequence came from a human donor with glioblastoma. The material was blood, obtained after dendritic cell vaccination. Here the CDR3 reads CSVESRGYYNEQFF. CDR3 bases: TGCAGCGTTGAATCCCGCGGATACTACAATGAGCAGTTCTTC.